This TCR beta chain appears in the sequencing data of a study of shared clonotypes between healthy human individuals (TCRdb year 2020). About the investigation overall: The cohort comprised two women and a few men aged 18 to 49 years. For each donor, three plates each were used for CD4 naive and CD4 memory, two plates were used for CD8 naive, and one plate was used for CD8 memory. The study deeply sequenced blood TCR repertoires of roughly five healthy adults to estimate repertoire size and the extent of clonotype sharing between individuals. To increase sequencing depth and limit assay-specific biases, TCR repertoire library preparation and sequencing were carried out by different laboratories using diverse techniques. Leukapheresis yielded between about 0.8 and 9.5 billion PBMCs per donor. What the research found in general, with its limitations: About 4.5% of naive CD4, around 3.5% of naive CD8, about 2.5% of memory CD4, and 0.4% of memory CD8 clonotypes were shared across a handful of donors. Incomplete sequencing was indicated by rarefaction of sorted-subset datasets, despite the large sequencing depth. Sampling was restricted to blood, and TCR repertoires in tissues likely differ from the TCR repertoires found in blood. Based on pairwise subsampling, the degree of clonotype sharing among donors was expected to be affected by sequencing depth. The small number of donors limited the genetic and exposure-history diversity represented. Larger estimated clonotype richness was generally found for naive subsets than for memory subsets. Compared with non-shared clonotypes, the clonotypes found in all four sorted-subset donors had higher generation probabilities.

Using the deep immunoSEQ assay, TCR CDR3 regions were amplified from genomic DNA by multiplex PCR. For each cell subset, the extracted genomic DNA was distributed evenly across all wells of several immunoSEQ 96-well plates, and each plate served as one replicate. For sorted subsets, roughly 200 ng of genomic DNA, equivalent to 25,000 to 35,000 T cell genomes, went into each replicate PCR. Purified libraries were measured with a Qubit 3.0 fluorometer, size-checked on a Bioanalyzer 2100, and measured again with the KAPA Library Quantification kit. A separate single-read 150-cycle Illumina NextSeq 550 flow cell was used to sequence each immunoSEQ 96-well plate. Per the source publication's procedure: Because only junctional sequences without quality scores were contained in the immunoSEQ output, filtering matching that applied to full-length reads could not be performed. Sequences were annotated with PyIR, a Python wrapper for IgBLAST v1.9, using IMGT germline references to assign V/J genes and CDR3. Reads were filtered out if the reads had weak V/J assignments (E-value above 1e-6), no CDR3, stop codons, out-of-frame junctions, or ambiguous translated residues. V3J clonotypes were defined as sequences sharing an identical inferred V gene, J gene, and CDR3 amino acid sequence. To compute the percentage overlap between repertoires, the number of shared unique clonotypes was divided by the size of the smaller repertoire. Richness of each repertoire was evaluated using RTK rarefaction, the Chao1 estimator, and Recon v2.1 estimates of unobserved clonotypes. For all TCRbeta clonotypes obtained by the gDNA method from several donors, generation probabilities were computed with OLGA. Drawn from immuneACCESS, this table holds only the in-frame rearrangements with V and J called that TCRdb kept. Clones are partly lost; checked studies trace under half to an unresolved V gene and leave the rest unexplained. The V and J calls and clone size are taken from that table; D and trimming were inferred from the DNA. The sample table lists around 700,000 clones, roughly 70% of them with a count of one. The ten largest clones capture 1.8% of the sample.

This clone was detected a few times. Its specific antigen is unknown. Per-base quality was not reported, and no clone a single base away is much larger than it. Healthy HIV-negative adults with no recently reported acute infections or vaccinations were included as donors. All donors were Caucasian adults living in Nashville, Tennessee, USA. CD4+ T cells were enriched by magnetic negative selection; naive cells were then positively selected on CD45RA, and the negative fraction formed the memory subset. After blood collection by leukapheresis, PBMCs were isolated using Ficoll-Histopaque density gradient centrifugation and then cryopreserved in the vapor phase of liquid nitrogen. Analytical flow cytometry was used to check the purity and quantity of every magnetically sorted T cell population. Genomic DNA was isolated from each sorted fraction and quantified by UV absorbance on a Nanodrop 2000c. The clonotype originates from a woman aged 25 to 39 in good health. Sequencing input: memory CD4+ T cells sorted from blood. The cell subset or site label of this sample denotes: CD45RA-negative fraction.

The DNA sequence is TGTGCCAGCAGTGTCCGGACGAAGGGAACCGCTGGAAACACCATATATTTT. Its product reads: CASSVRTKGTAGNTIYF. The V gene is TRBV28 and the J gene is TRBJ1-3; the D gene assignment is ambiguous. Taken from the germline V gene, the CDR1 and CDR2 loops are MDHEN and SYDVKM. V is cut by 5 bases and J by 2 bases, and the space between the germline ends is 19 bases. From cysteine to phenylalanine, the CDR3 is 17 amino acids long. Only the CDR3 part of the read is kept: 51 bases, read in frame from the first base.